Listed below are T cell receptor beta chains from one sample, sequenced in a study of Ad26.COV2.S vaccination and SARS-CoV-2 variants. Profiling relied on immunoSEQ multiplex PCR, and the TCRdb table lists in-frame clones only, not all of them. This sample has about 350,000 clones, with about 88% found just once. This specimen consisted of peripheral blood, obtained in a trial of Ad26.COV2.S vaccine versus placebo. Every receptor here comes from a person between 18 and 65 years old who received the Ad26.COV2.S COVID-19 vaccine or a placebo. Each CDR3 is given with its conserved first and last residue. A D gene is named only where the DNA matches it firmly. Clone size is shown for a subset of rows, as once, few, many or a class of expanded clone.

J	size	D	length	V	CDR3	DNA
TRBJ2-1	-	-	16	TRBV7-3	CASSLTAESSYNEQFF	TGTGCCAGCAGCTTAACGGCGGAGAGCTCCTACAATGAGCAGTTCTTC
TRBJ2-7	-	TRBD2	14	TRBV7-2	CASSLGLAGLEQYF	TGTGCCAGCAGCTTAGGGCTAGCGGGCCTCGAGCAGTACTTC
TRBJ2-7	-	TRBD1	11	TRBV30	CAWDRGLEQYF	TGTGCCTGGGACAGGGGGCTCGAGCAGTACTTC
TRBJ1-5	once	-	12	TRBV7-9	CASRTGNQPQHF	TGTGCCAGCAGGACAGGAAATCAGCCCCAGCATTTT
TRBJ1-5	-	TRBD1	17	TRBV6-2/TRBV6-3	CASSDRQGHYSNQPQHF	TGTGCCAGCAGTGACCGACAGGGACACTATAGCAATCAGCCCCAGCATTTT
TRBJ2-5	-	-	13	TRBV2	CASSGLDGETQYF	TGTGCCAGCAGTGGACTGGATGGAGAGACCCAGTACTTC
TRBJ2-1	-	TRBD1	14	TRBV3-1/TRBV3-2	CASSPMTGGHEQFF	TGTGCCAGCAGCCCCATGACAGGGGGACATGAGCAGTTCTTC
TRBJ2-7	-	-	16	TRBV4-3	CASSQDLEGGKPEQYF	TGCGCCAGCAGCCAAGATTTGGAGGGGGGAAAGCCAGAGCAGTACTTC
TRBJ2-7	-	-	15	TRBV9	CASSVAEGPAVEQYF	TGTGCCAGCAGCGTAGCGGAGGGGCCGGCGGTGGAGCAGTACTTC
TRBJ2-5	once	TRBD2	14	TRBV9	CASSALSGRETQYF	TGTGCCAGCAGCGCCCTTAGCGGGAGGGAGACCCAGTACTTC
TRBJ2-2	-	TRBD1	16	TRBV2	CASSEADRMNTGELFF	TGTGCCAGCAGTGAAGCGGACAGGATGAACACCGGGGAGCTGTTTTTT
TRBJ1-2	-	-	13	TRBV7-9	CASSFGGNNGYTF	TGTGCCAGCAGCTTTGGGGGGAACAATGGCTACACCTTC
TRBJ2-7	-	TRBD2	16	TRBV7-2	CASSLGLAGGLGEQYF	TGTGCCAGCAGCTTAGGACTAGCGGGGGGGTTGGGCGAGCAGTACTTC
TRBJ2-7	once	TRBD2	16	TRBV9	CASSVASSGAPYEQYF	TGTGCCAGCAGCGTAGCTTCAAGCGGGGCCCCCTACGAGCAGTACTTC
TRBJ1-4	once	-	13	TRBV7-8	CASRRSLGEKLFF	TGTGCCAGCCGAAGGTCTCTAGGCGAAAAACTGTTTTTT
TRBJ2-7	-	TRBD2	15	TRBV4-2	CASSQASSGTYEQYF	TGTGCCAGCAGCCAAGCGTCTAGCGGAACCTACGAGCAGTACTTC
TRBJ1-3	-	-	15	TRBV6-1	CASSVGFSSGNTIYF	TGTGCCAGCAGCGTCGGCTTTAGCTCTGGAAACACCATATATTTT
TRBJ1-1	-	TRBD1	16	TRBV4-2	CASSRNQGAGDTEAFF	TGTGCCAGCAGCCGGAATCAGGGGGCAGGGGACACTGAAGCTTTCTTT
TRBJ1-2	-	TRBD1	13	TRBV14	CASSPGTAYGYTF	TGTGCCAGCAGCCCCGGGACAGCCTATGGCTACACCTTC
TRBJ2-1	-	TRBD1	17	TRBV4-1	CASGDRVRVNYGNEQFF	TGCGCCAGCGGAGACAGGGTCCGGGTGAATTATGGCAATGAGCAGTTCTTC
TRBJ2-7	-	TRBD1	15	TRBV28	CASSPSGQGSYEQYF	TGTGCCAGCAGTCCATCGGGACAGGGCTCCTACGAGCAGTACTTC
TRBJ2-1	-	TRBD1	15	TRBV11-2	CASSSDRGSYNEQFF	TGTGCCAGCAGCTCGGACAGGGGCTCTTACAATGAGCAGTTCTTC